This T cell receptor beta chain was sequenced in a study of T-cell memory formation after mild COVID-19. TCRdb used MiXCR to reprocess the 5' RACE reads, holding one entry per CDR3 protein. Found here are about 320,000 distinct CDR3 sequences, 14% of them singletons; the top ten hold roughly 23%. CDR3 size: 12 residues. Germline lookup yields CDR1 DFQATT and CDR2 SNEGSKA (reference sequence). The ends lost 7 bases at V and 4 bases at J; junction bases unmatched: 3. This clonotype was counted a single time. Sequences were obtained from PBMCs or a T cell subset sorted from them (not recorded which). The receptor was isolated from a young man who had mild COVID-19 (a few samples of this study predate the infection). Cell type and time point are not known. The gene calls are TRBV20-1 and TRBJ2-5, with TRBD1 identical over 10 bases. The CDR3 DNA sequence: TGCAGTGTAGGACAGGGGGTAGAGACCCAGTACTTC. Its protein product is CSVGQGVETQYF.